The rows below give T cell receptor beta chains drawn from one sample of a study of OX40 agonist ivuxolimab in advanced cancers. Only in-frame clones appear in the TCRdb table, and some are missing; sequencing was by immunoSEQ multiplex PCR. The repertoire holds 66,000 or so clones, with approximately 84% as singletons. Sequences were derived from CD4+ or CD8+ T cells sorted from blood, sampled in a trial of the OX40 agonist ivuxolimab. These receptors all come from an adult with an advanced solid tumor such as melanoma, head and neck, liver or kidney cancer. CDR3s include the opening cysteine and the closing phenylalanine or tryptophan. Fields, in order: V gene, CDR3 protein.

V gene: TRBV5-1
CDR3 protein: CASSLEVASSGNTIYF

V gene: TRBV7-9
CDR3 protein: CASSPGRQTYNEQFF

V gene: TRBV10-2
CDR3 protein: CASSELTGRITEAFF

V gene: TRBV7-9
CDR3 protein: CASSFQDLQGVSSPLHF

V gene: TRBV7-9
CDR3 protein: CASSLRKSPEELFF

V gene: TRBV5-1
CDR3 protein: CASSLERGRGAHTGELFF

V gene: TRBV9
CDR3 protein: CASSPRGLSGNTIYF

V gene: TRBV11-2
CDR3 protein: CASSFLAGGRGTQYF

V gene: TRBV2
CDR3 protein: CASSRTGVGEQYF

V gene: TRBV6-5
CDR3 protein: CASILDRGAEAFF

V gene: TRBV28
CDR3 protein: CASSSPQGVYGYTF

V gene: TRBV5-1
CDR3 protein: CASSLGDSNYGYTF

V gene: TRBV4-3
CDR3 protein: CASSQDAGSSYNSPLHF

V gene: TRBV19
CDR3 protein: CASSIAGLYGYTF

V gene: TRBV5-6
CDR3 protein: CASSLAGEGRETQYF

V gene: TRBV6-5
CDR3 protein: CASSYSRTGSDTQYF

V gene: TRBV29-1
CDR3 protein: CSVVEGMNTEAFF

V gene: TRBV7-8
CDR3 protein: CASSSGTGDRQYF

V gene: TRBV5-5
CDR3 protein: CASSLAGNSYNEQFF

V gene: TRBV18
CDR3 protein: CASSETLTDTQYF

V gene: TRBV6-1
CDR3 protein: CASSDRAKNIQYF

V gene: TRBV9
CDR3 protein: CASSVDPGEKLFF

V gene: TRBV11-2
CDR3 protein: CASSQPGKGRETQYF

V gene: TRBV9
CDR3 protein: CASSARGDSYNEQFF

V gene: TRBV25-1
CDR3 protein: CASTSGGRNTEAFF

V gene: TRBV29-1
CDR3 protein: CSVARVNYGYTF

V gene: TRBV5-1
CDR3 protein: CASSSEAGSYGYTF

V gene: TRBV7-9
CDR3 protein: CASSQDRVVYGYTF

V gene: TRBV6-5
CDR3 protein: CASSSGQGGDEKLFF

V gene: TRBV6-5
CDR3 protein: CASTRNYEQYF

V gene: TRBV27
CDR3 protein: CASSFTGEKLFF

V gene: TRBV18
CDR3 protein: CASSLAGASYNEQFF

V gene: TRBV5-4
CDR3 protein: CASSGRDRLVDEQFF

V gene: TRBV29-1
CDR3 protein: CSVEGETQYF

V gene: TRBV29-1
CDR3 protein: CSVDRGTDTQYF

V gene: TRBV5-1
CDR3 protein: CASSLDSIIHNNEQFF

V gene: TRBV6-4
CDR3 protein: CASSTSLGDREQFF

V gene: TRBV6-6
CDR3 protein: CASSRDSRGYTF

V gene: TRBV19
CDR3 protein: CASTPIPGVDKNIQYF

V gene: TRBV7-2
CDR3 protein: CASSLDLGELFF

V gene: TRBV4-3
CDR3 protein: CASSQTGASGANVLTF